This T cell receptor (beta chain) derives from a study of cytomegalovirus exposure and HLA in healthy donors. Findings and caveats of the study: Prior analysis indicated that the majority of TCR beta V segments exhibited productivity approximately 87% or approximately 30% of the time. Investigators reported 150 to 200 TCR beta chains as tied to cytomegalovirus.

This clone was seen more than once but under ten times. Its antigen is as yet unknown. CDR3 size: 13 residues. Trimming took 1 base from V and 15 from J, leaving 16 bases between them. CDR1 is MNHEY and CDR2 is SMNVEV in the germline V gene (reference sequence). The primer mix had 60 Vbeta and 13 Jbeta primers. Data came from immunoSEQ multiplex PCR; TCRdb stores just in-frame clones and leaves some out. Among about 200,000 clones listed, 82% were seen once. The V gene is TRBV27, the J gene TRBJ2-1; D is uncertain. This TCR was recovered from a middle-aged woman in good health and CMV-seronegative. Sequencing input: PBMCs. CDR3 sequence: CASSLFPVMAVFF. For the CDR3, the DNA is TGTGCCAGCAGTTTATTCCCCGTTATGGCGGTGTTCTTC.